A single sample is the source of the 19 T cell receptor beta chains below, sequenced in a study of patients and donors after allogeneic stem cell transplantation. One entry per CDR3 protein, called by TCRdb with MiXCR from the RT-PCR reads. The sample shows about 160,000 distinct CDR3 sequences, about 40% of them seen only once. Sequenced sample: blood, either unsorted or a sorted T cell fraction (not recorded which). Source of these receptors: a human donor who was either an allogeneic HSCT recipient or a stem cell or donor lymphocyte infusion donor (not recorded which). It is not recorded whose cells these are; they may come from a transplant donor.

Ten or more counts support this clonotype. CDR3 nucleotide sequence: TGCAGTGCCCGGCCTAACACTGAAGCTTTCTTT. This sequence encodes CSARPNTEAFF. This sequence joins TRBV20-1 and TRBJ1-1, with D unclear. There are 11 residues in the CDR3. Germline assignment: CDR1 DFQATT and CDR2 SNEGSKA (reference sequence). The germline V and J ends were trimmed by 6 bases and 2 bases, with 7 bases remaining between them.

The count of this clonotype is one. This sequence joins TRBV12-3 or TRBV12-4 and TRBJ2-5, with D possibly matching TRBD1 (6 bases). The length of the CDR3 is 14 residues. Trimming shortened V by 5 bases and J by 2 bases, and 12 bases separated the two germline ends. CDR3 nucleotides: TGTGCCAGCAGTCCCAGACAGGAACAAGAGACCCAGTACTTC. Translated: CASSPRQEQETQYF.

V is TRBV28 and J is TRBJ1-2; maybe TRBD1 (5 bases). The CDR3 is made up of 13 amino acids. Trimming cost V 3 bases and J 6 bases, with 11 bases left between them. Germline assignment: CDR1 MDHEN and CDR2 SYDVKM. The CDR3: CASSFLLGHGYTF. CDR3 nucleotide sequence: TGTGCCAGCAGTTTTCTGTTGGGGCATGGCTACACCTTC.

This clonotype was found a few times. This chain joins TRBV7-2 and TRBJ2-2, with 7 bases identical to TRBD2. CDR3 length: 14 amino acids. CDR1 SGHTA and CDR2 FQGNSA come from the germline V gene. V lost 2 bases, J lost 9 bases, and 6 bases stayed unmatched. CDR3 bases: TGTGCCAGCAGCTTAAGTGGGACTATCCGGGAGCTGTTTTTT. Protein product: CASSLSGTIRELFF.

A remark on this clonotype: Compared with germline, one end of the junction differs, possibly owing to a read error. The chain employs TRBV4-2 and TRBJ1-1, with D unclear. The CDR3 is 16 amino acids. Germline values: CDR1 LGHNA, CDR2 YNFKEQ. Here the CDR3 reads CASSQELSSMNTEAFF. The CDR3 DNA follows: TGTGCCAGCAGCCAAGAATTGTCGAGTATGAACACTGAAGCTTTCTTC.

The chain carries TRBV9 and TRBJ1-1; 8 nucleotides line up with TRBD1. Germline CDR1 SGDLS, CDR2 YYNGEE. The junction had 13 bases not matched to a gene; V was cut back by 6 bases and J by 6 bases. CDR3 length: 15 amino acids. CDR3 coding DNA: TGTGCCAGCACCCCATCCTTGGGACAGGTTCCTGAAGCTTTCTTT. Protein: CASTPSLGQVPEAFF.

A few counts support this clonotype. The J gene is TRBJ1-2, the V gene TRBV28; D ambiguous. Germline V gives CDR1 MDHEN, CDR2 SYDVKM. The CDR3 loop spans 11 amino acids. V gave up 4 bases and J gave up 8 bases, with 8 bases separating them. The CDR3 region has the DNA TGTGCCAGCAGTTCCATTAGCGGCTACACCTTC. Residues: CASSSISGYTF.

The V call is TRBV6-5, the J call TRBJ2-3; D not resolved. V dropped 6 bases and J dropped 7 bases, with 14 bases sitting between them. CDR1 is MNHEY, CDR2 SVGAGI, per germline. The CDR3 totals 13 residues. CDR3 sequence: CASRGQTGNTQYF. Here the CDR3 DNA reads TGTGCCAGCAGAGGTCAGACTGGGAATACGCAGTATTTT.

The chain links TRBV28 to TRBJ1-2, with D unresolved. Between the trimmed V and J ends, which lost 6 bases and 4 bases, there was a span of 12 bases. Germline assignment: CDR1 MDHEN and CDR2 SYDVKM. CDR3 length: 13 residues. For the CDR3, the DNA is TGTGCCAGCAGACGTGACACAGCCTATGGCTACACCTTC. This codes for CASRRDTAYGYTF.

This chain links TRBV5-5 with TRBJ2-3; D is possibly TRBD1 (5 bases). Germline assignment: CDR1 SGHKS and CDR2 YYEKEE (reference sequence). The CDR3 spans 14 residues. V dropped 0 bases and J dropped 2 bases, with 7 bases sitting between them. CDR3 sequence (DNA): TGTGCCAGCAGCTTGGGCAGGGCCACAGATACGCAGTATTTT. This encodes CASSLGRATDTQYF.

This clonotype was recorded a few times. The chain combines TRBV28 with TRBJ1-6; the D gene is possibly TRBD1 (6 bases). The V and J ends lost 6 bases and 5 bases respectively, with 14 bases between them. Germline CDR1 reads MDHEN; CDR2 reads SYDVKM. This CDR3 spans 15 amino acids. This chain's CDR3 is CASRGGEGDNSPLHF. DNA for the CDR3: TGTGCCAGCAGGGGGGGCGAAGGGGATAATTCACCCCTCCACTTT.

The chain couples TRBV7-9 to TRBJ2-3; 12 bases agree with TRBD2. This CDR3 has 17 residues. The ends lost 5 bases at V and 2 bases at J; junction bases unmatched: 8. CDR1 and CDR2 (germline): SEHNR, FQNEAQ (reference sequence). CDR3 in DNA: TGTGCCAGCAGCCCTCCTAGCGGGGGGGCCCCCACAGATACGCAGTATTTT. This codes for CASSPPSGGAPTDTQYF.

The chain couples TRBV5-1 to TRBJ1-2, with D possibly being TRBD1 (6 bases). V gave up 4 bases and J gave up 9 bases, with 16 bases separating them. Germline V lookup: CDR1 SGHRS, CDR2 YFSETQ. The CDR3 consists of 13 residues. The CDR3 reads CASSPDSLPRYTF. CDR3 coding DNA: TGCGCCAGCAGCCCGGACAGTTTACCGCGCTACACCTTC.

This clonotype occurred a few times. In nucleotides, the CDR3 is TGCAGCTCCAGGGAGGCCAAAAACATTCAGTACTTC. Translated: CSSREAKNIQYF. This rearrangement joins TRBV29-1 to TRBJ2-4; D may correspond to TRBD1 or TRBD2 (5 bases each). The CDR3 covers 12 residues. V dropped 8 bases and J dropped 1 base, with 9 bases sitting between them. Germline V gene data show CDR1 as SQVTM and CDR2 as ANQGSEA. Filled out from reference TRBV29-1 and TRBJ2-4, the complete variable domain reads SAVISQKPSRDICQRGTSLTIQCQVDSQVTMMFWYRQQPGQSLTLIATANQGSEATYESGFVIDKFPISRPNLTFSTLTVSNMSPEDSSIYLCSSREAKNIQYFGAGTRLSVL.

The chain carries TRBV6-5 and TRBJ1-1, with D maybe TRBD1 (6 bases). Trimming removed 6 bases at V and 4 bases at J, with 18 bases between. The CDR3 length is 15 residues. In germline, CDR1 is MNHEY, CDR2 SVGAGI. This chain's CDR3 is CASSRPTRGGTEAFF. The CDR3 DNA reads TGTGCCAGCAGCCGACCAACGAGAGGGGGCACTGAAGCTTTCTTT.

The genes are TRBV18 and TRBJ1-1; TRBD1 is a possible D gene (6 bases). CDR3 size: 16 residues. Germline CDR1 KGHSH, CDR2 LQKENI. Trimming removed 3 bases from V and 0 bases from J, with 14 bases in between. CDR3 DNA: TGTGCCAGCTCACCGAGGGACACCTTATTGAACACTGAAGCTTTCTTT. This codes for CASSPRDTLLNTEAFF.

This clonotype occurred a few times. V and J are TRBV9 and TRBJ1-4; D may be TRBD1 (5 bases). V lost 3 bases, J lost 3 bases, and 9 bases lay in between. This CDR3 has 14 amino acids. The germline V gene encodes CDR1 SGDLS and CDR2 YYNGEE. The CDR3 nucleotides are TGTGCCAGCAGCGGGGACGTATCTAATGAAAAACTGTTTTTT. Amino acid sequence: CASSGDVSNEKLFF.

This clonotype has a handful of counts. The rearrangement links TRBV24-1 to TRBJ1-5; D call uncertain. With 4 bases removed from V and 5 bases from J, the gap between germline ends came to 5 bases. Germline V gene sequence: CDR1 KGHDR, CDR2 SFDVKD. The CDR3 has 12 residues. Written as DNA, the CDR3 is TGTGCCACCAGTGAAGGCCATCAGCCCCAGCATTTT. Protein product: CATSEGHQPQHF.

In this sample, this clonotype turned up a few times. The CDR3 protein is CATLKPPNTEAFF. The CDR3 DNA reads TGTGCCACCCTAAAACCCCCGAACACTGAAGCTTTCTTT. The V and J genes are TRBV6-5 and TRBJ1-1; D not certain. CDR3 length equals 13 residues. Per the germline V gene, CDR1 is MNHEY and CDR2 is SVGAGI. V was shortened by 10 bases and J by 1 base, with 13 bases between the two germline ends.